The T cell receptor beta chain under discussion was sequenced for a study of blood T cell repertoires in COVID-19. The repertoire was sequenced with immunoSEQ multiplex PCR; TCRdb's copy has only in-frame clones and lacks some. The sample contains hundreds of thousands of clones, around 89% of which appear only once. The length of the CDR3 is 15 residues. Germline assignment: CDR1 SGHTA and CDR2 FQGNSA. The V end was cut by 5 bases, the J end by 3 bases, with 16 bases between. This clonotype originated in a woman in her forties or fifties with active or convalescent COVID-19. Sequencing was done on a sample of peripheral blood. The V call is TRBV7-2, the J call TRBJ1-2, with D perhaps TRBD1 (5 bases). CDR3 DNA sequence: TGTGCCAGCAGCCTTCGACCGGGGGAGGACTATGGCTACACCTTC. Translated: CASSLRPGEDYGYTF.